The 10 T cell receptor beta chains below were found in one sample sequenced in a study of blood T cell repertoires in COVID-19. Clones were read by immunoSEQ multiplex PCR, and TCRdb kept only the in-frame ones, dropping some. This sample has over 350,000 clones, with roughly 89% found just once. Sequencing was done on a sample of PBMCs or T cells enriched from blood (not recorded which). These receptors came from a woman aged 45-59 years who had recovered from COVID-19.

This clone has a single count. Sequence at one end of the junction differs from germline and may be a read error. The chain links TRBV27 to TRBJ1-2, with TRBD1 matching 7 bases. Per the germline V gene, CDR1 is MNHEY and CDR2 is SMNVEV (reference sequence). This CDR3 has 12 amino acids. CDR3 residues: CASSATGASFLF. For the CDR3, the DNA is TGTGCCAGCAGTGCCACAGGGGCTTCTTTCCTCTTC.

The J gene is TRBJ1-1, the V gene TRBV29-1; D gene ambiguous. The V and J ends lost 1 base and 11 bases respectively, with 11 bases between them. The CDR3 loop spans 11 amino acids. In germline, CDR1 is SQVTM, CDR2 ANQGSEA. The DNA for the CDR3 is TGCAGCGTTGAAGCTGAACAATTGGCTTTCTTT. It yields the protein CSVEAEQLAFF.

V usage is TRBV30 and J usage is TRBJ1-1, with 10 bases fitting TRBD1. Germline CDR1 GTSNPN, CDR2 SVGIG (reference sequence). Germline trimming cut 4 bases from V and 8 bases from J; bases unmatched to any gene: 4. This CDR3 region has 12 residues. CDR3 nucleotide sequence: TGTGCCTGGAAGACAGGGGGCGCCGAAGCTTTCTTT. It specifies CAWKTGGAEAFF.

V and J are TRBV19 and TRBJ1-2; TRBD1 matches 8 bases. The ends lost 10 bases at V and 5 bases at J; junction bases unmatched: 12. There are 14 residues in the CDR3. Germline V CDR1 and CDR2: LNHDA, SQIVND (reference sequence). This chain's CDR3 is CATLPGTGLYGYTF. Here the CDR3 DNA reads TGTGCCACCCTACCGGGGACAGGACTTTATGGCTACACCTTC.

This chain joins TRBV7-8 and TRBJ2-7; D perhaps matches TRBD2 (5 bases). CDR3 size: 15 residues. Looked up from germline, CDR1 is SGHVS and CDR2 is FQNEAQ. V lost 2 bases and J lost 0, with 11 bases in between. The CDR3 reads CASSLLREISYEQYF. The CDR3 DNA follows: TGTGCCAGCAGCTTACTGAGGGAAATCTCCTACGAGCAGTACTTC.

J is TRBJ2-4 and V is TRBV5-3, with a weak D call TRBD2 (6 bases). TRBV5-3 is labeled an ORF, and its function is uncertain. This CDR3 comprises 18 residues. V lost 0 bases, J lost 4 bases, and 20 bases lay in between. This CDR3 reads CARSLAGVWGIEKNIQYF. The CDR3 DNA follows: TGTGCCAGAAGCTTGGCGGGGGTCTGGGGAATAGAGAAAAACATTCAGTACTTC.

V is TRBV7-9 and J is TRBJ1-2; no reliable D call. The CDR3 runs 11 residues. Trimming removed 3 bases at V and 9 bases at J, with 8 bases between. Germline CDR1 is SEHNR and CDR2 is FQNEAQ (reference sequence). CDR3 residues: CASSFSTRYTF. CDR3 nucleotides: TGTGCCAGCAGCTTTAGTACTCGCTACACCTTC.

V is TRBV5-6 and J is TRBJ1-3, with D possibly TRBD1 on 5 matching bases. CDR3 length: 13 amino acids. Germline V CDR1 and CDR2: SGHDT, YYEEEE. V lost 5 bases and J 2 bases, leaving 8 bases between the germline ends. The CDR3 DNA reads TGTGCCAGCAGGCGGGGGGCTGGAAACACCATATATTTT. Residues: CASRRGAGNTIYF.

This sequence joins TRBV3-1 (or the pseudogene TRBV3-2) and TRBJ2-3; 8 bases align to TRBD2. The CDR3 sequence is 15 residues long. V shed 2 bases and J 5 bases; nucleotides not matched to a gene: 6. Germline assignment: CDR1 LGHDT and CDR2 YNNKEL (reference sequence). The CDR3 nucleotides read TGTGCCAGCAGCCAAACGGGGGGGCTCAGAGATACGCAGTATTTT. It yields the protein CASSQTGGLRDTQYF.

The chain employs TRBV24-1 and TRBJ2-1; 15 bases are shared with TRBD2. The CDR3 totals 16 residues. The germline gives CDR1 KGHDR, CDR2 SFDVKD. V was clipped by 5 bases and J by 9 bases; unmatched bases: 7. CDR3 bases: TGTGCCACCAGTGCCTTCGGACTAGCGGGGGGGATTGAGCAGTTCTTC. Translated: CATSAFGLAGGIEQFF.